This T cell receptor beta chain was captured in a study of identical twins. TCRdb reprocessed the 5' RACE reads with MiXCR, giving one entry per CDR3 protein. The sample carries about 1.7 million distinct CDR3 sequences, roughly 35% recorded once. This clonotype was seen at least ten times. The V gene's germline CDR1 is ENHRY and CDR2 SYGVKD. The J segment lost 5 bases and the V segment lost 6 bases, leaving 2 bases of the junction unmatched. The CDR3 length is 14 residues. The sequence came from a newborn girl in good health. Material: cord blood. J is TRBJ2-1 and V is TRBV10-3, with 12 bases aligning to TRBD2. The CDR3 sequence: CAISRLAGDNEQFF. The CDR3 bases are TGTGCCATCAGCAGACTAGCGGGGGACAATGAGCAGTTCTTC.